The entry below gives a single T cell receptor beta chain sequence along with its context. The antigen remains undetermined. CDR3 length equals 15 residues. Germline CDR1 and CDR2: SNHLY and FYNNEI. V trimming: 6 bases; J trimming: 5 bases; junction bases outside the gene matches: 6. This record belongs to a study of beta chain features in type 1 diabetes. Points from the study as a whole: Shortening that was moderate but significant affected the TCRB CDR3s of Type 1 diabetes patients in all four CD4+ subsets. It was possible that PCR favored shorter templates, equally so in patients and controls. Any role of HLA type in TCRB rearrangement remained unresolved here. When VDJ junctions were examined, type 1 diabetes patients showed fewer insertions and more deletions.

The study reverse transcribed the entire isolated RNA, so it sequenced expressed TCRB transcripts. Sequencing of stem cell-like memory T cell samples yielded 910,000 or so reads on average. The data were produced by immunoSEQ multiplex PCR, yet TCRdb's version contains in-frame clones alone and is incomplete. In the table there are 53,000 or so clones, 63% of which are singletons. The J gene is TRBJ2-3, the V gene TRBV2, with TRBD1 identical over 12 bases. Sequenced input: stem cell memory CD4+ T cells from blood. This TCR derives from a young woman with type 1 diabetes. The CDR3 sequence is CASSGTGGFEDTQYF. CDR3 bases: TGTGCCAGCAGCGGGACAGGGGGCTTTGAAGATACGCAGTATTTT.